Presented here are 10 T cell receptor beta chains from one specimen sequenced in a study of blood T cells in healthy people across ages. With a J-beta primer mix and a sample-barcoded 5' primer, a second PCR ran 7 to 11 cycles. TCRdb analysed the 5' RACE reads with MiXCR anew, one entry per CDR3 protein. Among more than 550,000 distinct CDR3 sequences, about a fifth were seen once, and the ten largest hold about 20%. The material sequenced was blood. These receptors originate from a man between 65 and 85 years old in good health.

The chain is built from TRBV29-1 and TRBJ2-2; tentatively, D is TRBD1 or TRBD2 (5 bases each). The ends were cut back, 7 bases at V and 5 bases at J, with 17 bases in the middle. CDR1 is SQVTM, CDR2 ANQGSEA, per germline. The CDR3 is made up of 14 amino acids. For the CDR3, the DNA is TGCAGCGCAAAATCGGGACCCGAAACCGGGGAGCTGTTTTTT. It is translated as CSAKSGPETGELFF.

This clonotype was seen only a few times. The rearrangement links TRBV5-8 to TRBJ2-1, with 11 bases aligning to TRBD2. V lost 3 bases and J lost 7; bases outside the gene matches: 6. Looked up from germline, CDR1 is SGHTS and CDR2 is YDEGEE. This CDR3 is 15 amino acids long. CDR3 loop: CASSSSGRSRNEQFF. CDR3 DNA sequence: TGTGCCAGCAGCTCTAGCGGGAGGAGTAGGAATGAGCAGTTCTTC.

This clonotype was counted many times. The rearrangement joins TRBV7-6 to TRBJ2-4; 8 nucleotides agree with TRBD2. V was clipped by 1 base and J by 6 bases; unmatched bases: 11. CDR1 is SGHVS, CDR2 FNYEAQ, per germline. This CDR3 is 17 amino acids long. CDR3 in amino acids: CASSLVASGPTGNIQYF. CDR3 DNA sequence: TGTGCCAGCAGCTTAGTGGCTAGCGGGCCCACCGGAAACATTCAGTACTTC.

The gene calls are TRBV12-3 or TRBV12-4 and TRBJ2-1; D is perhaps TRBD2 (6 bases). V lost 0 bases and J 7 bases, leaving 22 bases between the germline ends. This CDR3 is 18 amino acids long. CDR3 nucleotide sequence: TGTGCCAGCAGTTTAGCGCTTGGAGGGTCTAGCGAGGCAAATGAGCAGTTCTTC. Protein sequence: CASSLALGGSSEANEQFF.

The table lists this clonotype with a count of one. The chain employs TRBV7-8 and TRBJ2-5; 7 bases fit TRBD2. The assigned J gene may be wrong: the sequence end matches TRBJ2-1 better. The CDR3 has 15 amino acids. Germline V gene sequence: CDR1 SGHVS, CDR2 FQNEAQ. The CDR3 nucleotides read TGTGCCAGCAGCTTAGGCGGACTAGTGGGAGATGAGCAGTTCTTC. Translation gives CASSLGGLVGDEQFF.

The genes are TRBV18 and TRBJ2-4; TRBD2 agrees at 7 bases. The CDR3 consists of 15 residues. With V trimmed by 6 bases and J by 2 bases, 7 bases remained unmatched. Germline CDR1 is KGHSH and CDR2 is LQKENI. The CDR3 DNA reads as TGTGCCAGCTCGCCGGGAGGCGAGCCCAAAAACATTCAGTACTTC. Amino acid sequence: CASSPGGEPKNIQYF.

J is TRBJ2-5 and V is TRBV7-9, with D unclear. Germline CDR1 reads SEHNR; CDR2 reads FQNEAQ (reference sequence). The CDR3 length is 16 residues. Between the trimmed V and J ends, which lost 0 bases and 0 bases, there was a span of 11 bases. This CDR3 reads CASSLAETSYQETQYF. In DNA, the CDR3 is TGTGCCAGCAGCTTAGCGGAAACATCGTACCAAGAGACCCAGTACTTC.

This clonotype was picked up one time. CDR3: CASRRASGERQETQYF. Here the CDR3 DNA reads TGTGCCAGCAGAAGGGCTAGCGGGGAGAGGCAAGAGACCCAGTACTTC. This chain uses TRBV12-3 or TRBV12-4 with TRBJ2-5; 9 bases fit TRBD2. V lost 6 bases and J lost 2; bases outside the gene matches: 10. The CDR3 is 16 amino acids.

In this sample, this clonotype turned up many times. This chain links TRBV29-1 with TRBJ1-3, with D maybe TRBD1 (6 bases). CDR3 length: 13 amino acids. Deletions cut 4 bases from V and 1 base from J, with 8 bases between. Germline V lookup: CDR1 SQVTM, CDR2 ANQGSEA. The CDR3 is CSVGQGSGNTIYF. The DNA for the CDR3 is TGCAGCGTTGGGCAGGGGTCTGGAAACACCATATATTTT.

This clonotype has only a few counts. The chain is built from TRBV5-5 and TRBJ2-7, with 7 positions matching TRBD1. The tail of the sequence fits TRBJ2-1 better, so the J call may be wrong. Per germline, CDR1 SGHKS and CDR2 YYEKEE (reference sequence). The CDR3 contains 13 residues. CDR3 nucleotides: TGTGCCAGCACCTTAACGACAGGGAGTGAGCAGTTCTTC. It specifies CASTLTTGSEQFF.